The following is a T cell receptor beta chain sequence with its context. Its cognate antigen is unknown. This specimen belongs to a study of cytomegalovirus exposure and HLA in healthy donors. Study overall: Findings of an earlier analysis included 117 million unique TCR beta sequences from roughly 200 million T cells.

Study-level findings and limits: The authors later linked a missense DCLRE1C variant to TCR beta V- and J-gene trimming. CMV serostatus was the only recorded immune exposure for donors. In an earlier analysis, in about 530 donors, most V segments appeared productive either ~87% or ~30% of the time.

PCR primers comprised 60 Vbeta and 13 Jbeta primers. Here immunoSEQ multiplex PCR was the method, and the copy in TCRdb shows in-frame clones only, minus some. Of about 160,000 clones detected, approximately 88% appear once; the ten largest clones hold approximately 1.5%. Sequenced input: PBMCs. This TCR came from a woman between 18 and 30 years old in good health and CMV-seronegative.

CDR3 nucleotides: TGCGCCAGCAGCTTGGAGCGGACCGGGGAGCTGTTTTTT. Translation: CASSLERTGELFF. The rearrangement joins TRBV5-1 to TRBJ2-2; D possibly corresponds to TRBD2 (5 bases). From germline, CDR1 is SGHRS and CDR2 YFSETQ. V lost 0 bases and J lost 5, with 5 bases in between. This CDR3 comprises 13 residues.